A selection of T cell receptor beta chains follows, all from one sample in a study of T cell responses to AZD1222 COVID-19 vaccine. The method was immunoSEQ multiplex PCR; TCRdb's version includes in-frame clones alone and lacks a portion of them. Seen here are 150,000 to 190,000 clones, 90% observed once, and the top ten hold roughly 1.9%. The material sequenced was peripheral blood, taken on day 0 of AZD1222 vaccination. The origin of the receptors is an adult in good health. The CDR3 runs from the conserved cysteine through the conserved F or W. The D gene is left open where the match is weak. Some rows mark clone size as missing; the rest say once, few, many or name a class of expanded clone.

j_gene: TRBJ2-1
abundance: -
v_gene: TRBV7-2
len: 15
d_gene: -
CDR3aa: CASSLDNQGFHEQFF
CDR3nt: TGTGCCAGCAGCTTAGATAATCAGGGTTTTCATGAGCAGTTCTTC

j_gene: TRBJ2-7
abundance: -
v_gene: TRBV10-3
len: 13
d_gene: -
CDR3aa: CAITSDSRGEQYF
CDR3nt: TGTGCCATCACATCGGATTCTAGGGGGGAGCAGTACTTC

j_gene: TRBJ2-1
abundance: -
v_gene: TRBV7-2
len: 17
d_gene: -
CDR3aa: CASSLASGTSSYNEQFF
CDR3nt: TGTGCCAGCAGCTTAGCGTCCGGAACTAGCTCCTACAATGAGCAGTTCTTC

j_gene: TRBJ2-7
abundance: -
v_gene: TRBV28
len: 13
d_gene: -
CDR3aa: CASSLSRGHEQYF
CDR3nt: TGTGCCAGCAGTTTATCACGGGGTCACGAGCAGTACTTC

j_gene: TRBJ2-7
abundance: -
v_gene: TRBV6-7
len: 11
d_gene: -
CDR3aa: CASSHTYEQYF
CDR3nt: TGTGCCAGCAGTCACACCTACGAGCAGTACTTC

j_gene: TRBJ2-1
abundance: few
v_gene: TRBV6-5
len: 14
d_gene: TRBD2
CDR3aa: CASSYREGHNEQFF
CDR3nt: TGTGCCAGCAGTTATAGGGAGGGGCACAATGAGCAGTTCTTC

j_gene: TRBJ1-5
abundance: -
v_gene: TRBV24-1
len: 17
d_gene: TRBD1
CDR3aa: CATSGGPGQGLGQPQHF
CDR3nt: TGTGCCACCAGTGGAGGACCGGGACAGGGATTGGGTCAGCCCCAGCATTTT

j_gene: TRBJ1-2
abundance: -
v_gene: TRBV21-1
len: 14
d_gene: -
CDR3aa: CASSKDRLDYGYTF
CDR3nt: TGTGCCAGCAGCAAAGACAGACTAGACTATGGCTACACCTTC

j_gene: TRBJ2-3
abundance: -
v_gene: TRBV7-3
len: 16
d_gene: TRBD2
CDR3aa: CASSSGTSGSSDTQYF
CDR3nt: TGTGCCAGCAGCTCCGGGACTAGCGGGAGCTCAGATACGCAGTATTTT

j_gene: TRBJ1-6
abundance: -
v_gene: TRBV7-8
len: 17
d_gene: TRBD1
CDR3aa: CASSLANGDSLNSPLHF
CDR3nt: TGTGCCAGCAGCTTAGCGAATGGGGACAGTCTGAATTCACCCCTCCACTTT

j_gene: TRBJ1-4
abundance: -
v_gene: TRBV7-9
len: 14
d_gene: -
CDR3aa: CASSVGQTREKLFF
CDR3nt: TGTGCCAGCAGCGTGGGTCAAACCCGAGAAAAACTGTTTTTT

j_gene: TRBJ2-1
abundance: -
v_gene: TRBV7-2
len: 12
d_gene: -
CDR3aa: CASSPRFNEQFF
CDR3nt: TGTGCCAGCAGCCCCCGGTTCAATGAGCAGTTCTTC

j_gene: TRBJ1-5
abundance: -
v_gene: TRBV2
len: 17
d_gene: -
CDR3aa: CASSEERGGLPNQPQHF
CDR3nt: TGTGCCAGCAGTGAAGAGAGGGGCGGTTTGCCGAATCAGCCCCAGCATTTT

j_gene: TRBJ2-7
abundance: -
v_gene: TRBV28
len: 18
d_gene: TRBD2
CDR3aa: CASSLWDPAGGVSYEQYF
CDR3nt: TGTGCCAGCAGTTTATGGGACCCAGCGGGAGGGGTATCCTACGAGCAGTACTTC